This T cell receptor (beta chain) was captured by sequencing in a study of CD8+ T cells in alopecia areata. Overall study context: Among treated patients, oral tofacitinib was administered at 5 to 10 mg twice daily. Patients in the study were on tofacitinib for 6 to 18 months, then off it for 6 months.

Extracted RNA was reverse transcribed into cDNA, the sequencing template. The repertoire was sequenced with immunoSEQ multiplex PCR; TCRdb's copy has only in-frame clones and lacks some. Seen here are about 180,000 clones, roughly 46% observed once, and the top ten hold about 9.5%. Details on this clone: The antigen remains unidentified.

Overall study results and limits: Clonality in the scalp and expanded CD8+ clones ranked among the top 100 were significantly decreased by tofacitinib.

The sample's treatment: oral pan-JAK inhibitor, 5-10 mg twice daily. The CDR3 totals 13 residues. CDR1 is SGHRS, CDR2 YFSETQ, per germline. V was trimmed by 2 bases and J by 6 bases, leaving 12 bases between them. The gene calls are TRBV5-1 and TRBJ2-7; perhaps TRBD1 as D (5 bases). The material was CD8+ T cells sorted from blood, obtained at roughly week 53, from a patient treated with tofacitinib. The sequence came from a human donor with alopecia areata. The CDR3 DNA reads TGCGCCAGCAGCTTAGAAGGGGTTGCCGAGCAGTACTTC. Amino acid sequence: CASSLEGVAEQYF.